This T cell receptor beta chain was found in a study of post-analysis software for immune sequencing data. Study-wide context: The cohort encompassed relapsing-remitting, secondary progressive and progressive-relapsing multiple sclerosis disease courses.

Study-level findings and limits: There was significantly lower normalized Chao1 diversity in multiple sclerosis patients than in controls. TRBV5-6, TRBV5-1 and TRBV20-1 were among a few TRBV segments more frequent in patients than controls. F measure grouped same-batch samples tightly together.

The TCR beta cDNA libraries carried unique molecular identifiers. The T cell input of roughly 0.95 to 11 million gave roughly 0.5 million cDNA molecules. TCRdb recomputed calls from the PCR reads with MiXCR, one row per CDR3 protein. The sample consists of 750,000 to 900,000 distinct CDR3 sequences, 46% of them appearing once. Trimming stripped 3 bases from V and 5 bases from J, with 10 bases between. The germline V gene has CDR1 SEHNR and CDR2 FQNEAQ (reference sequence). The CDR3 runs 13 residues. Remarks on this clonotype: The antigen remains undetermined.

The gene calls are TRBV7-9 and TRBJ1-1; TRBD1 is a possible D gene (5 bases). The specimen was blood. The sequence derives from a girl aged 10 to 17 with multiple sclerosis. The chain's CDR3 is CASSLQGETEAFF. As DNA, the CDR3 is TGTGCCAGCAGCTTGCAGGGAGAGACTGAAGCTTTCTTT.